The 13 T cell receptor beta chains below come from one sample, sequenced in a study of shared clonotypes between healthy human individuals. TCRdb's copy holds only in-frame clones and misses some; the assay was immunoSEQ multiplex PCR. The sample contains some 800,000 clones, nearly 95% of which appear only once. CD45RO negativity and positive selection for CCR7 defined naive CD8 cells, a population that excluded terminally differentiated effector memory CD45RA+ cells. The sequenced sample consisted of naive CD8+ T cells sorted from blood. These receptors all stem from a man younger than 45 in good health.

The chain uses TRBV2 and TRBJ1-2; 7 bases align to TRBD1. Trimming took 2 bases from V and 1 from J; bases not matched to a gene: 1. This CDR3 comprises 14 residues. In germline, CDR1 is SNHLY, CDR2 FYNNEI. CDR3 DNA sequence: TGTGCCAGCAGTGAAACAGGGGATAACTATGGCTACACCTTC. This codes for CASSETGDNYGYTF.

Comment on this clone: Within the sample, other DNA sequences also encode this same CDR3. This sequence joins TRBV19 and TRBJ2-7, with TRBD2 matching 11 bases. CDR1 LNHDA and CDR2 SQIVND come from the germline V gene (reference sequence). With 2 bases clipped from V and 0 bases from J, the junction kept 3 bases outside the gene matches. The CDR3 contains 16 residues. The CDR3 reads CASSITLAGGSYEQYF. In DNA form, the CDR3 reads TGTGCCAGTAGTATAACGCTAGCGGGGGGCTCCTACGAGCAGTACTTC.

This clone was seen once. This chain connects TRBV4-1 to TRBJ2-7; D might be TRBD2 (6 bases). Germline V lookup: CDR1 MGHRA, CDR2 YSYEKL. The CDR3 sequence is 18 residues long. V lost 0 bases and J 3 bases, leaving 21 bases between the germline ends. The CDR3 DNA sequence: TGCGCCAGCAGCCAAGATTCCAGCGGGCCGACTTACCACTACGAGCAGTACTTC. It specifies CASSQDSSGPTYHYEQYF.

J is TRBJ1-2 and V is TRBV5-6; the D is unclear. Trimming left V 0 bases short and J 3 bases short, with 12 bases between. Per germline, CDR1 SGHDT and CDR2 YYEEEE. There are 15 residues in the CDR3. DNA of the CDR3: TGTGCCAGCAGCTTGGGAGCAGTCGTCCACTATGGCTACACCTTC. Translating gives CASSLGAVVHYGYTF.

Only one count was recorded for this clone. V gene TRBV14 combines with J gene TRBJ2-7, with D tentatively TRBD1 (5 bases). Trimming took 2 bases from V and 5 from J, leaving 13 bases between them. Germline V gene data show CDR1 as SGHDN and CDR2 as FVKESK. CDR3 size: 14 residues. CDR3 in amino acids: CASSQSPQGNEQYF. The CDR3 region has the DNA TGTGCCAGCAGCCAATCCCCCCAGGGAAACGAGCAGTACTTC.

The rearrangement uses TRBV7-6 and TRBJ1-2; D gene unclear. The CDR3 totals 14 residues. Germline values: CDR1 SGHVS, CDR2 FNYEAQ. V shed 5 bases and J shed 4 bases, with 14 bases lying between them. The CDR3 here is CASSPSSVPYGYTF. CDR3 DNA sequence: TGTGCCAGCAGCCCGTCGAGTGTGCCCTATGGCTACACCTTC. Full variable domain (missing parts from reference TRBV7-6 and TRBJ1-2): GAGVSQSPRYKVTKRGQDVALRCDPISGHVSLYWYRQALGQGPEFLTYFNYEAQQDKSGLPNDRFSAERPEGSISTLTIQRTEQRDSAMYRCASSPSSVPYGYTFGSGTRLTVV.

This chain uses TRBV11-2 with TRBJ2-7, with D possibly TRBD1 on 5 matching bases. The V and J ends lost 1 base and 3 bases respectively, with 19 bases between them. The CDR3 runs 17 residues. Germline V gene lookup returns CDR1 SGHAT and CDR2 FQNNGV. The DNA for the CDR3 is TGTGCCAGCAGCTTAGTAGGAGTCCGACAGATCGGCTACGAGCAGTACTTC. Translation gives CASSLVGVRQIGYEQYF.

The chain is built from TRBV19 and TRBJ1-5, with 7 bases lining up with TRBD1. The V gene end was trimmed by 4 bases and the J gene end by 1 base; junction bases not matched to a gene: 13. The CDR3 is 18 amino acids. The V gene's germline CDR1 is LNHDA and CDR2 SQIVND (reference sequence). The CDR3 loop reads CASSTALTGATSNQPQHF. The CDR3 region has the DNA TGTGCCAGTAGTACTGCCCTAACAGGGGCTACGAGCAATCAGCCCCAGCATTTT. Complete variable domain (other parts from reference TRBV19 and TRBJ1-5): DGGITQSPKYLFRKEGQNVTLSCEQNLNHDAMYWYRQDPGQGLRLIYYSQIVNDFQKGDIAEGYSVSREKKESFPLTVTSAQKNPTAFYLCASSTALTGATSNQPQHFGDGTRLSIL.

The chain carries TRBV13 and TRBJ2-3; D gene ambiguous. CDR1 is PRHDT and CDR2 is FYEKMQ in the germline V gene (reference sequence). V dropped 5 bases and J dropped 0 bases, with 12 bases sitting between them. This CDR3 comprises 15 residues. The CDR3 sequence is CASSLRTSSTDTQYF. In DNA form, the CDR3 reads TGTGCCAGCAGCCTTCGGACCTCTAGCACAGATACGCAGTATTTT.

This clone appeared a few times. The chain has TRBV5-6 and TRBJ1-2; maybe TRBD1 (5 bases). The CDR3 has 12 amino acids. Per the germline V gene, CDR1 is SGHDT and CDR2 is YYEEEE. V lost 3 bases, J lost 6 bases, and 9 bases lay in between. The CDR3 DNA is TGTGCCAGCAGCTACGGACATGATGGCTACACCTTC. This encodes CASSYGHDGYTF.

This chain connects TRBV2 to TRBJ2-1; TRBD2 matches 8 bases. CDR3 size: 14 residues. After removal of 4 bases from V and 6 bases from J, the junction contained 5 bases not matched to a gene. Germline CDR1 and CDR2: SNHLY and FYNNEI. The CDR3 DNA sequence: TGTGCCAGCAGTGCTACGACTAGCGCCAATGAGCAGTTCTTC. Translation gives CASSATTSANEQFF.

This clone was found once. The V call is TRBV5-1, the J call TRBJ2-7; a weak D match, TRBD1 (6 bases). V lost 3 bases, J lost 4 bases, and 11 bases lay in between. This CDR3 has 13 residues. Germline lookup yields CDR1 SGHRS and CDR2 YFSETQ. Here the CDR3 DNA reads TGCGCCAGCAGCTACCGACAGGCTTACGAGCAGTACTTC. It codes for CASSYRQAYEQYF.

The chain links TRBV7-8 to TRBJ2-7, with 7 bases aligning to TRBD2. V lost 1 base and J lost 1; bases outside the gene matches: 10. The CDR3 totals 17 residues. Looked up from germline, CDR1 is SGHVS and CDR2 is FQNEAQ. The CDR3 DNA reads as TGTGCCAGCAGCTTAGGGGGAGGGGCCCAACTTTCCTACGAGCAGTACTTC. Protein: CASSLGGGAQLSYEQYF.